This T cell receptor (beta chain) originates from a study of blood T cells in healthy people across ages. The use of a sample-barcoded 5' primer and a J-beta primer mix characterized a second PCR of about 7 to 12 cycles. Sequencing of every sample gave 3 million or more CDR3-containing paired-end reads. TCRdb analysed the 5' RACE reads with MiXCR anew, one entry per CDR3 protein. The sample has roughly 1.4 million distinct CDR3 sequences, roughly 64% seen once. A word on this clonotype: Its cognate antigen is unknown.

Germline V gene data show CDR1 as MDHEN and CDR2 as SYDVKM. This CDR3 region has 16 residues. V lost 5 bases, J lost 4 bases, and 9 bases stayed unmatched. Study conclusions and caveats: Diversity of TCR beta per million T cells declined in a roughly linear way with age. CMV status of donors was unknown, possibly confounding expanded clonotype changes.

The chain couples TRBV28 to TRBJ2-3; TRBD2 matches at 10 bases. Sequenced input: blood. The source of this sequence is a young man in good health. The CDR3 bases are TGTGCCAGCAGTCTCCCAGCGGGGGGGTGGTCAGATACGCAGTATTTT. It specifies CASSLPAGGWSDTQYF.